The rows below give T cell receptor beta chains drawn from one sample of a study of control samples from healthy donors and cancer patients. Produced via immunoSEQ multiplex PCR; TCRdb's table is partial and in-frame only. This table has some 250,000 clones, roughly 80% appearing once. The source material was PBMCs. These receptors were taken from a woman aged 60-75 years with lung cancer. The CDR3 runs from the conserved cysteine through the conserved F or W.

CDR3aa	v_gene
CASSFAGHPRGAGELFF	TRBV5-4
CASISPTSGSGEQYF	TRBV2
CAISDLKGSAGNTIYF	TRBV10-3
CASSSGSSYNEQFF	TRBV11-2
CASKPESGEAEAFF	TRBV2
CASSGREGSPSYEQYF	TRBV19
CASSFRDGHRAFF	TRBV5-1
CATIAGGSPGETQYF	TRBV15
CASSTGTPQAFF	TRBV12-3/TRBV12-4
CASSIGEAAGANVLTF	TRBV19
CSASEATAFFYTF	TRBV20-1
CATSTNLGSTEAFF	TRBV15
CASSVGVTPRTWEQYF	TRBV9
CASTVDRGSQETQYF	TRBV9
CASSLAGYQETQYF	TRBV28
CASSVQDVSYTF	TRBV2
CASSRGTDQPQHF	TRBV18
CASSRRLAGDFYNEQFF	TRBV3-1/TRBV3-2
CASSYGATTGELFF	TRBV6-2/TRBV6-3
CASSFHGGEQYF	TRBV7-3
CATRTGPREEKLFF	TRBV15
CASSVGGFGDTIYF	TRBV9
CASSLASTSGNTIYF	TRBV5-1
CASSLDTPGVYEQYF	TRBV11-2
CASSLLDGTGELFF	TRBV11-2
CASSGTSGRRVTSTDTQYF	TRBV3-1/TRBV3-2
CASSLERNTEAFF	TRBV5-4
CASSDPHRGSGANVLTF	TRBV2
CASSQDSGGTRDTQYF	TRBV4-1
CAGSRGLAGTYEQYF	TRBV5-4
CASSLSRGPLHF	TRBV27
CASSLDRDSPLHF	TRBV11-3
CASSPWDTYGYTF	TRBV5-1
CATSRRREMGGYTF	TRBV15
CASSQGISYEQYF	TRBV18
CASSRGTDTQYF	TRBV6-5
CASSQFSPGPGGEKLFF	TRBV16
CASSMGLNEQFF	TRBV5-5
CASSLGPGQGNRLNTEAFF	TRBV5-1
CAWKRDRGTSYF	TRBV30
CATSTTGGSSIQYF	TRBV15
CASRDGTNYGYTF	TRBV6-5
CASTKERYNEQFF	TRBV2
CASTTGLLNTEAFF	TRBV2
CASLSGFSYNEQFF	TRBV2
CASSSGHEGPDTQYF	TRBV7-3
CARHGCGGGPRGETQYF	TRBV5-1
CASSARLVPGYNEQFF	TRBV11-2
CASNDRGGGYTF	TRBV2
CASRLGHSTDTQYF	TRBV6-6
CASRVGDTEAFF	TRBV19
CASSAGTSGGLYEQYF	TRBV5-1
CARSYEGSSSYNEQFF	TRBV6-5
CASSRGLARTYEQYF	TRBV6-5
CASSFYRDNTGELFF	TRBV25-1
CASSQSSGRNSPLHF	TRBV3-1/TRBV3-2
CASSPQGGAEAFF	TRBV27